This T cell receptor (beta chain) was sequenced in a study of blood T cells in healthy people across ages. Study-level results: Higher diversity, along with more naive CD4+ cells, distinguished long-lived donors from aged donors. Strong correlation linked observed beta diversity and percent naive T cells.

In each sample, at least 6 million PBMCs were isolated. As concerns this clonotype: Its antigen is as yet unknown.

Germline CDR1 MNHEY, CDR2 SVGAGI. V lost 2 bases, J lost 0 bases, and 11 bases lay in between. The CDR3 runs 16 residues. A J-beta primer mix and a sample-barcoded 5' primer were used in a second PCR of roughly 7 to 12 cycles. The template-switch adaptor was a 5' adaptor with 12 random nucleotides. It tagged each cDNA molecule. MiXCR, applied by TCRdb to the 5' RACE reads, yields one record per CDR3 protein. The sample has about 1.4 million distinct CDR3 sequences, 45% to 70% seen once; the top ten hold 6.5% to 8.5%. The chain combines TRBV6-5 with TRBJ2-1, with D possibly matching TRBD1 (5 bases). This clonotype was obtained from a man younger than 35 in good health. Material: blood. CDR3 in DNA: TGTGCCAGCAGTTACGAAGGGGCAAGCTCCTACAATGAGCAGTTCTTC. It yields the protein CASSYEGASSYNEQFF.